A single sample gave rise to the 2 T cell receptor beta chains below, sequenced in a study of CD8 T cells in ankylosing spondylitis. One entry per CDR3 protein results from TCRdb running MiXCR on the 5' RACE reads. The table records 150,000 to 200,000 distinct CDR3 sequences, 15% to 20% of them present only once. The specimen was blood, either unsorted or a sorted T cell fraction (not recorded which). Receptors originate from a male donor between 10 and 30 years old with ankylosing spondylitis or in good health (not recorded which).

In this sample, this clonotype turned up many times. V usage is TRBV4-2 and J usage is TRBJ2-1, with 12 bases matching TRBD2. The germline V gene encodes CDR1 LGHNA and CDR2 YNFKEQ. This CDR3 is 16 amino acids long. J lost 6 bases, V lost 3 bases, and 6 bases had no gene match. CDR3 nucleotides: TGTGCCAGCAGCCACGAGGGACTAGCGGGTCCCAATGAGCAGTTCTTC. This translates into CASSHEGLAGPNEQFF.

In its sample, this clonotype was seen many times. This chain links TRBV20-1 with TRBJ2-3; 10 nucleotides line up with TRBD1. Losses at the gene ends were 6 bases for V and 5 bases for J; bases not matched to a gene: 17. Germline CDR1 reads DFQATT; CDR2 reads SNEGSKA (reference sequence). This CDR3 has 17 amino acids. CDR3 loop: CSARIPGQGIVGDTQYF. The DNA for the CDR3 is TGCAGTGCCAGAATCCCGGGACAGGGGATCGTGGGAGATACGCAGTATTTT.